This T cell receptor beta chain was found in a study of T cell changes during pregnancy in multiple sclerosis (dated by TCRdb to the late 2010s). General notes on the study: Changes in the T cell repertoire over the course of pregnancy were examined in this study in women with multiple sclerosis.

V trim: 0 bases; J trim: 0 bases; unmatched bases: 2. CDR1 SGHRS and CDR2 YFSETQ are derived from the germline V gene. Measured from the cysteine to the phenylalanine, the CDR3 is 16 residues long. The sequence is cut down to CDR3 DNA, 48 bases in frame from base 1. Library method: the immunoSEQ multiplex PCR assay. TCRdb re-hosts the immuneACCESS table, in-frame sequences only. Its copies lack some clones; in the studies checked, an unresolved V gene accounts for under half of them, and the cause for the rest is not known. For this sample there are about 79,000 clones; 75% to 95% appear just once. The ten biggest clones cover 0.45% to 0.55% of the sample. To note about this clone: Which antigen it targets is not known. One base away there is no much larger clone; base qualities are not given.

The TCR was taken from a female donor with multiple sclerosis, enrolled in a pregnancy study. The sequenced sample was CD4+ T cells from peripheral blood mononuclear cells, obtained in the second trimester of pregnancy. The chain is assembled from TRBV5-1 and TRBJ2-3, with 9 bases in between that match TRBD2. The CDR3 corresponds to CASSLVAGASTDTQYF. The sequenced DNA is TGCGCCAGCAGCTTGGTAGCGGGGGCTAGCACAGATACGCAGTATTTT.